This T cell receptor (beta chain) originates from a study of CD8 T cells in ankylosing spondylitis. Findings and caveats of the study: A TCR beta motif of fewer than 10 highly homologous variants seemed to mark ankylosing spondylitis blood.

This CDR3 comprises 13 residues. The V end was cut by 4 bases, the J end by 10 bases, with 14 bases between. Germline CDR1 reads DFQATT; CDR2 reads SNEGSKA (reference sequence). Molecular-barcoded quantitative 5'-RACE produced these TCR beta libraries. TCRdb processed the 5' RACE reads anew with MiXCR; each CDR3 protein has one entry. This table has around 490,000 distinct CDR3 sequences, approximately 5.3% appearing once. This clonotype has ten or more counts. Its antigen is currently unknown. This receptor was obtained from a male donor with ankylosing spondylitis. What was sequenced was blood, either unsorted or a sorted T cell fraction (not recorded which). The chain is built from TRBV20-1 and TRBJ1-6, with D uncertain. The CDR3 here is CSAMEPPFSPLHF. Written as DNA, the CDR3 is TGCAGTGCTATGGAACCCCCGTTCTCACCCCTCCACTTT.